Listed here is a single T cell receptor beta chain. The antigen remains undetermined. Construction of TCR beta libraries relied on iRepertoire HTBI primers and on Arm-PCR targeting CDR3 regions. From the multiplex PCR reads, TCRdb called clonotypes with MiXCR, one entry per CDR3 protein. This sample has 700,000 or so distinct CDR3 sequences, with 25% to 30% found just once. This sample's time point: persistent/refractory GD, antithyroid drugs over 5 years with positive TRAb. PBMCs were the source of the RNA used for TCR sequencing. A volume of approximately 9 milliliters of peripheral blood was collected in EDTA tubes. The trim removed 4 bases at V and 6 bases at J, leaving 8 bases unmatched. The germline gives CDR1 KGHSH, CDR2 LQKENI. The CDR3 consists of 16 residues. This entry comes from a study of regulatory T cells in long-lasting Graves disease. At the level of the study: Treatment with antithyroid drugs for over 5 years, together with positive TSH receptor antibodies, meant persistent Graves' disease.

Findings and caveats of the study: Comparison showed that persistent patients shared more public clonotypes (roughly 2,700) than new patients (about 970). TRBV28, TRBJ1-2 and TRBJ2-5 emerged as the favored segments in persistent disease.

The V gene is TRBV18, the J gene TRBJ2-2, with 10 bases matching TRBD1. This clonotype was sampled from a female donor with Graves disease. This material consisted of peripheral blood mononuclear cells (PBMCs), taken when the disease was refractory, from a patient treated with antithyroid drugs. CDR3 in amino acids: CASSLTGGQWAGELFF. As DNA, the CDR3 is TGTGCCAGCTCACTGACAGGGGGCCAATGGGCCGGGGAGCTGTTTTTT.